The clone carrying this TCR beta chain was observed once. Its antigen is not identified. Assay: immunoSEQ multiplex PCR; the TCRdb copy retains only in-frame clones and omits some. The sample records 13,000 or so clones, about 88% being singletons. These data originate in a study of graft-versus-host responses after intestinal transplantation. Study as a whole: Anti-thymocyte globulin induction was given to all recipients, followed by tacrolimus and steroids for around three years.

The study's findings and limits: The authors found GvH clones in recipient marrow, some appearing first in ileum or blood. Allografts carried high graft-versus-host to host-versus-graft clonal ratios in patients having graft-donor T cell macrochimerism.

The germline gives CDR1 LNHNV, CDR2 YYDKDF (reference sequence). CDR3 length: 15 residues. With V trimmed by 6 bases and J by 1 base, 5 bases remained unmatched. The sample in question was PBMCs, obtained roughly 300 days after intestinal transplant. The chain carries TRBV15 and TRBJ2-5, with 10 bases aligning to TRBD2. This clonotype was sampled from a human patient who received an intestinal transplant, so some T cells may come from the graft donor. CDR3 protein: CATSPGTSAQETQYF. CDR3 in DNA: TGTGCCACCAGTCCCGGGACTAGCGCCCAAGAGACCCAGTACTTC.